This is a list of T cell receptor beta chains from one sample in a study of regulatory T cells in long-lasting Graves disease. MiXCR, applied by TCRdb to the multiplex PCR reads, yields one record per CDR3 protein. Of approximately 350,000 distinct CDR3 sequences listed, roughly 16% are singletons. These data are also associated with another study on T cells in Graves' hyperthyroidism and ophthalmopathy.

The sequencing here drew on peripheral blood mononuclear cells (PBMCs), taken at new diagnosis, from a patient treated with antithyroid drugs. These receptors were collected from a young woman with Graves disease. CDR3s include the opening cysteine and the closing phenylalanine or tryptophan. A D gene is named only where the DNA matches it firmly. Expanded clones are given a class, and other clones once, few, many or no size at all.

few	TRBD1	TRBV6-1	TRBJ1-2	CASSDRAVSNYGYTF	TGTGCCAGCAGCGACAGGGCTGTTTCTAACTATGGCTACACCTTC
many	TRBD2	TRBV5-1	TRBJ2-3	CASSPSGLAIPDTQYF	TGCGCCAGCAGCCCCAGTGGACTAGCGATTCCAGATACGCAGTATTTT
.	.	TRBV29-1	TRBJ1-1	CSVTPAVLNTEAFF	TGCAGCGTTACCCCCGCGGTTTTGAACACTGAAGCTTTCTTT
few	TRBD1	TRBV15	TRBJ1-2	CATSSGFMGQGEVTAFPVSGYTF	TGTGCCACCAGCTCAGGATTTATGGGACAGGGCGAAGTTACAGCATTTCCAGTGTCGGGCTACACCTTC
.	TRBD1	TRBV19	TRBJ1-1	CASFEPGQFGTTEAFF	TGTGCCAGTTTTGAACCGGGACAGTTTGGGACCACTGAAGCTTTCTTT
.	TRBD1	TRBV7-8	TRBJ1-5	CASSETGGGVEQPQHF	TGTGCCAGCAGCGAGACAGGGGGGGGTGTAGAGCAGCCCCAGCATTTT
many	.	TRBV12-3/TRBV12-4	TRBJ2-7	CASGLLRYPGEGVGSYEQYF	TGTGCCAGCGGACTCCTGAGGTATCCGGGAGAGGGCGTGGGGTCCTACGAGCAGTACTTC
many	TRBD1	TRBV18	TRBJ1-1	CASSLGQVDTEAFF	TGTGCCAGCTCATTGGGACAGGTCGACACTGAAGCTTTCTTT
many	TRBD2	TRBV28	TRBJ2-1	CASSASGGSYNEQFF	TGTGCCAGCAGTGCCAGCGGGGGGTCCTACAATGAGCAGTTCTTC
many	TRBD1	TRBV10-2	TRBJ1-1	CASSVGQGVTEAFF	TGCGCCAGCAGTGTCGGACAGGGGGTCACTGAAGCTTTCTTT
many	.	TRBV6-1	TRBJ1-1	CACSRNTEAFF	TGTGCCTGTTCGAGGAACACTGAAGCTTTCTTT
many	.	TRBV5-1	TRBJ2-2	CASSLRVFGLSEGTGELFF	TGCGCCAGCAGCTTGCGAGTTTTCGGACTAAGTGAGGGGACCGGGGAGCTGTTTTTT
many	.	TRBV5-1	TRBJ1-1	CASSTPGRVPEAFF	TGCGCCAGCAGCACCCCCGGGAGAGTTCCTGAAGCTTTCTTT
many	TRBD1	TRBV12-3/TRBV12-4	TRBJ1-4	CASSPTGQTNEKLFF	TGTGCCAGCAGCCCCACGGGACAGACAAATGAAAAACTGTTTTTT
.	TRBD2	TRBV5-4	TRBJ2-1	CASSLGASGQFF	TGTGCCAGCAGCTTGGGCGCTAGCGGCCAGTTCTTC
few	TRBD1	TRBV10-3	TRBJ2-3	CAISQQGLDTDTQYF	TGTGCCATCAGCCAACAGGGGCTGGACACAGATACGCAGTATTTT
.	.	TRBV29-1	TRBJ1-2	CSVEDNYGYTF	TGCAGCGTTGAGGATAACTATGGCTACACCTTC
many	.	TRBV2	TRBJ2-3	CASSEWGAVDTQYF	TGTGCCAGCAGTGAATGGGGGGCAGTAGATACGCAGTATTTT
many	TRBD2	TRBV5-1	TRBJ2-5	CASTETGTSGSLEYF	TGCGCCAGCACCGAAACCGGGACTAGCGGGAGTCTAGAGTACTTC
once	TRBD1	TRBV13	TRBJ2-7	CASSCRDRGLYEQYF	TGTGCCAGCAGCTGCCGGGACAGGGGGCTTTACGAGCAGTACTTC
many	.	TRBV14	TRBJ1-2	CASSQGNNYGYTF	TGTGCCAGCAGCCAAGGCAATAACTATGGCTACACCTTC
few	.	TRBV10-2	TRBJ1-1	CASTLGGVNTEAFF	TGCGCCAGCACCCTGGGGGGAGTGAACACTGAAGCTTTCTTT
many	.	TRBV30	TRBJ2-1	CAWSGRGPNEQFF	TGTGCCTGGAGTGGTCGGGGGCCCAATGAGCAGTTCTTC
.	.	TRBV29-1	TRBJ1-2	CSVGDDYGYTF	TGCAGCGTCGGGGACGACTATGGCTACACCTTC
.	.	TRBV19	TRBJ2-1	CASRAGSIYNEQFF	TGTGCCAGTAGGGCCGGTTCCATATACAATGAGCAGTTCTTC
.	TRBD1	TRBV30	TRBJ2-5	CAWSAKGQGAKTQYF	TGTGCCTGGAGTGCCAAGGGACAGGGGGCAAAGACCCAGTACTTC
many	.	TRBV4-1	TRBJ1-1	CASSPSSGGSEAFF	TGCGCCAGCAGCCCCTCGTCGGGGGGCTCTGAAGCTTTCTTT
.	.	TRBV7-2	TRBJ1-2	CASSPRQAESNYGYTF	TGTGCCAGCAGCCCCCGGCAGGCAGAAAGTAACTATGGCTACACCTTC
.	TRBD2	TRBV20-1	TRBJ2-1	CSASAGGLYNEQFF	TGCAGTGCTAGTGCGGGAGGGCTGTACAATGAGCAGTTCTTC
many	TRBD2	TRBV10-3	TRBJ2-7	CAISELRGAQEQYF	TGTGCCATCAGTGAGTTGCGGGGGGCGCAAGAGCAGTACTTC
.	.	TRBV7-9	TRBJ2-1	CASASSGGGQFF	TGTGCCAGCGCTTCTTCCGGCGGCGGGCAGTTCTTC
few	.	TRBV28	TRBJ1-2	CAATGAEGYTF	TGTGCTGCCACAGGTGCAGAAGGCTACACCTTC
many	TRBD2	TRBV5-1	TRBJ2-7	CASKLTSGSGYEQYF	TGCGCCAGCAAACTGACTAGCGGGAGTGGCTACGAGCAGTACTTC
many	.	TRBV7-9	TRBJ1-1	CASSGQLNTEAFF	TGTGCCAGCAGCGGGCAGCTGAACACTGAAGCTTTCTTT
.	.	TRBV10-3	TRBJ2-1	CAVSRSEQAYNEQFF	TGTGCCGTTTCCCGTTCCGAGCAGGCCTACAATGAGCAGTTCTTC
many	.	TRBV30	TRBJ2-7	CAWSAASGASYEQYF	TGTGCCTGGAGTGCTGCCTCCGGGGCCTCCTACGAGCAGTACTTC
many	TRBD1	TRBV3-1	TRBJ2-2	CASSLRQGSGELFF	TGTGCCAGCAGCCTCAGACAGGGGTCCGGGGAGCTGTTTTTT
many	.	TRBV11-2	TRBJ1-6	CASSPRGIRHPLSYNSPLHF	TGTGCCAGCAGCCCCCGGGGGATCCGACATCCTCTCTCCTATAATTCACCCCTCCACTTT
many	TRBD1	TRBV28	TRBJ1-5	CASRSGTGSQPQHF	TGTGCCAGCAGATCCGGGACAGGGAGTCAGCCCCAGCATTTT
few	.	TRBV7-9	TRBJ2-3	CASSGTLGGLPTDTQYF	TGTGCCAGCAGCGGCACTTTGGGTGGCCTACCCACAGATACGCAGTATTTT
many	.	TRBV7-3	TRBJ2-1	CASSLTRGWEQFF	TGTGCCAGCAGCTTAACCCGGGGGTGGGAGCAGTTCTTC
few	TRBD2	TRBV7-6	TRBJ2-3	CASSPRLAGAYTDTQYF	TGTGCCAGCAGCCCTAGACTAGCGGGGGCCTACACAGATACGCAGTATTTT
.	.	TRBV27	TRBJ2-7	CASGQSTYEQYF	TGTGCCAGCGGACAGTCAACCTACGAGCAGTACTTC
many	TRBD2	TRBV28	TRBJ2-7	CASRALTSGSYEQYF	TGTGCCAGCAGAGCTTTGACTAGCGGGTCCTACGAGCAGTACTTC
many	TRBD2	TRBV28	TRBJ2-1	CASRNSGGPNNEQFF	TGTGCCAGCAGAAATAGCGGGGGACCGAACAATGAGCAGTTCTTC
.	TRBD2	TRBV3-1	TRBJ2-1	CASSQGLAGTDNEQFF	TGTGCCAGCAGCCAAGGTCTAGCGGGGACAGACAATGAGCAGTTCTTC
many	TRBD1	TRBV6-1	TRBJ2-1	CASRDRQGGFNEQFF	TGTGCCAGCAGGGACCGACAGGGGGGGTTCAATGAGCAGTTCTTC
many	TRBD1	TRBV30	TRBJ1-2	CAWRPAGGSYGYTF	TGTGCCTGGAGGCCGGCAGGGGGCAGCTATGGCTACACCTTC
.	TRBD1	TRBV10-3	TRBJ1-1	CAISTPGQTEAFF	TGTGCCATCAGCACTCCGGGACAGACCGAAGCTTTCTTT
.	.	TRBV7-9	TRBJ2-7	CASTSTESYEQYF	TGTGCCAGCACCTCAACAGAGTCCTACGAGCAGTACTTC
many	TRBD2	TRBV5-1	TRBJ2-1	CASSFRSGGRNEQFF	TGCGCCAGCAGCTTCAGATCCGGGGGGAGGAATGAGCAGTTCTTC
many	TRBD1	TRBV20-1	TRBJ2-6	CSARVVGQGAHSGANVLTF	TGCAGTGCTAGAGTAGTGGGACAGGGGGCTCACTCTGGGGCCAACGTCCTGACTTTC
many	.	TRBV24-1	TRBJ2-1	CATSGGPTEQFF	TGTGCCACCAGTGGTGGCCCAACGGAGCAGTTCTTC
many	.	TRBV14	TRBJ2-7	CASSQFYEQYF	TGTGCCAGCAGCCAGTTTTACGAGCAGTACTTC
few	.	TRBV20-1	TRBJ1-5	CSARAPRGKNNQPQHF	TGCAGTGCTAGAGCCCCCCGAGGGAAGAACAATCAGCCCCAGCATTTT
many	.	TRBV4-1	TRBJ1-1	CASSQDLPVNTEAFF	TGCGCCAGCAGCCAAGATTTGCCAGTGAACACTGAAGCTTTCTTT
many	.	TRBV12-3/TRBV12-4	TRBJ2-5	CASSFTGGHQYF	TGTGCCAGCAGTTTCACCGGGGGACACCAGTACTTC